These T cell receptor beta chains were read from a single sample in a study of blood T cell repertoires in COVID-19. TCRdb's copy holds only in-frame clones and misses some; the assay was immunoSEQ multiplex PCR. The profile shows around 57,000 clones, just under 90% of them singletons. Sequencing was done on a sample of peripheral blood. These receptors all stem from a human donor with active COVID-19. The donor label of this sample is uncertain. CDR3s include the opening cysteine and the closing phenylalanine or tryptophan. The D gene is left open where the match is weak. Where a row states a size, it is once, few, many or the class of an expanded clone; other rows omit it.

J gene: TRBJ2-5; V gene: TRBV7-2; D gene: NA; clone size: NA; CDR3 protein: CASSFEPWGHQETQYF; CDR3 DNA: TGTGCCAGCAGCTTCGAGCCTTGGGGCCACCAAGAGACCCAGTACTTC
J gene: TRBJ2-1; V gene: TRBV6-6; D gene: TRBD2; clone size: NA; CDR3 protein: CASSPAGTSGSLYNEQFF; CDR3 DNA: TGTGCCAGCAGTCCTGCCGGGACTAGCGGGAGTCTCTACAATGAGCAGTTCTTC
J gene: TRBJ1-2; V gene: TRBV29-1; D gene: NA; clone size: once; CDR3 protein: CSAYIADISNYGYTF; CDR3 DNA: TGCAGCGCCTATATAGCGGACATTAGCAACTATGGCTACACCTTC
J gene: TRBJ1-1; V gene: TRBV21-1; D gene: NA; clone size: NA; CDR3 protein: CASSGAGRYEDTEAFF; CDR3 DNA: TGTGCCAGCAGCGGAGCAGGGAGGTATGAGGACACTGAAGCTTTCTTT
J gene: TRBJ2-5; V gene: TRBV10-2; D gene: TRBD1; clone size: NA; CDR3 protein: CASSESTQGAGETQYF; CDR3 DNA: TGCGCCAGCAGTGAGTCGACACAGGGGGCCGGGGAGACCCAGTACTTC
J gene: TRBJ2-2; V gene: TRBV23-1; D gene: NA; clone size: NA; CDR3 protein: CASSRNRVVPGELFF; CDR3 DNA: TGCGCCAGCAGTCGGAACAGGGTTGTTCCCGGGGAGCTGTTTTTT
J gene: TRBJ1-2; V gene: TRBV6-6; D gene: TRBD1; clone size: NA; CDR3 protein: CASSYSRGGAGYTF; CDR3 DNA: TGTGCCAGCAGTTACTCGAGAGGGGGCGCTGGCTACACCTTC
J gene: TRBJ2-7; V gene: TRBV19; D gene: NA; clone size: NA; CDR3 protein: CASSIGAELAYEQYF; CDR3 DNA: TGTGCCAGTAGTATAGGGGCAGAGCTGGCCTACGAGCAGTACTTC
J gene: TRBJ2-1; V gene: TRBV7-3; D gene: TRBD2; clone size: NA; CDR3 protein: CASSPIASGESYNEQFF; CDR3 DNA: TGTGCCAGCAGCCCGATCGCGAGCGGGGAGTCCTACAATGAGCAGTTCTTC
J gene: TRBJ1-1; V gene: TRBV13; D gene: NA; clone size: NA; CDR3 protein: CASSLAGSQFNTEAFF; CDR3 DNA: TGTGCCAGCAGCCTTGCGGGCAGCCAGTTCAACACTGAAGCTTTCTTT
J gene: TRBJ2-3; V gene: TRBV9; D gene: TRBD1; clone size: few; CDR3 protein: CASSVRQGALADTQYF; CDR3 DNA: TGTGCCAGCAGCGTACGACAGGGGGCCCTCGCAGATACGCAGTATTTT
J gene: TRBJ2-1; V gene: TRBV9; D gene: NA; clone size: NA; CDR3 protein: CASSVERFSEQFF; CDR3 DNA: TGTGCCAGCAGCGTAGAACGGTTTAGTGAGCAGTTCTTC
J gene: TRBJ2-7; V gene: TRBV6-5; D gene: NA; clone size: few; CDR3 protein: CASKLSSEQYF; CDR3 DNA: TGTGCCAGCAAGCTCTCGAGCGAGCAGTACTTC
J gene: TRBJ2-7; V gene: TRBV6-5; D gene: TRBD2; clone size: NA; CDR3 protein: CASSWDYQSYEQYF; CDR3 DNA: TGTGCCAGCAGTTGGGACTATCAATCCTACGAGCAGTACTTC
J gene: TRBJ2-1; V gene: TRBV25-1; D gene: TRBD2; clone size: NA; CDR3 protein: CASGAGGDNEQFF; CDR3 DNA: TGTGCCAGCGGGGCCGGGGGGGACAATGAGCAGTTCTTC
J gene: TRBJ1-5; V gene: TRBV10-2; D gene: NA; clone size: few; CDR3 protein: CASSAEVNQPQHF; CDR3 DNA: TGCGCCAGCAGTGCAGAAGTCAATCAGCCCCAGCATTTT
J gene: TRBJ2-7; V gene: TRBV29-1; D gene: NA; clone size: NA; CDR3 protein: CSVETRNRFTYEQYF; CDR3 DNA: TGCAGCGTCGAGACCCGGAACAGGTTTACCTACGAGCAGTACTTC
J gene: TRBJ2-6; V gene: TRBV5-1; D gene: TRBD1; clone size: once; CDR3 protein: CASSSDRDSGANVLTF; CDR3 DNA: TGCGCCAGCAGCTCCGACAGGGACTCTGGGGCCAACGTCCTGACTTTC
J gene: TRBJ2-7; V gene: TRBV6-5; D gene: NA; clone size: few; CDR3 protein: CASSYGGGTAYEQYF; CDR3 DNA: TGTGCCAGCAGTTACGGAGGAGGGACAGCCTACGAGCAGTACTTC
J gene: TRBJ1-5; V gene: TRBV6-2/TRBV6-3; D gene: NA; clone size: NA; CDR3 protein: CASSYSRSRGDNQPQHF; CDR3 DNA: TGTGCCAGCAGTTACTCAAGGTCGAGAGGAGATAATCAGCCCCAGCATTTT
J gene: TRBJ2-3; V gene: TRBV4-1; D gene: NA; clone size: NA; CDR3 protein: CASSQSGALASTDTQYF; CDR3 DNA: TGCGCCAGCAGCCAAAGTGGGGCTCTAGCGTCCACAGATACGCAGTATTTT
J gene: TRBJ2-1; V gene: TRBV12-5; D gene: TRBD2; clone size: NA; CDR3 protein: CASGPSSGRGYNEQFF; CDR3 DNA: TGTGCTAGTGGTCCATCTAGCGGGAGGGGTTACAATGAGCAGTTCTTC
J gene: TRBJ1-2; V gene: TRBV7-2; D gene: TRBD1; clone size: few; CDR3 protein: CASSLATGVTGFGYTF; CDR3 DNA: TGTGCCAGCAGCTTAGCAACAGGGGTTACCGGATTTGGCTACACCTTC
J gene: TRBJ2-1; V gene: TRBV20-1; D gene: NA; clone size: NA; CDR3 protein: CSASQYNEQFF; CDR3 DNA: TGCAGTGCTAGCCAGTACAATGAGCAGTTCTTC
J gene: TRBJ2-1; V gene: TRBV5-4; D gene: NA; clone size: NA; CDR3 protein: CASSLEPDNEQFF; CDR3 DNA: TGTGCCAGCAGCTTGGAACCGGACAATGAGCAGTTCTTC
J gene: TRBJ2-5; V gene: TRBV9; D gene: TRBD2; clone size: NA; CDR3 protein: CASSVSGGVETQYF; CDR3 DNA: TGTGCCAGCAGCGTATCCGGGGGGGTAGAGACCCAGTACTTC
J gene: TRBJ2-2; V gene: TRBV5-4; D gene: TRBD2; clone size: NA; CDR3 protein: CASSPRGLAGKNTGELFF; CDR3 DNA: TGTGCCAGCAGCCCTCGGGGGCTAGCGGGGAAGAACACCGGGGAGCTGTTTTTT
J gene: TRBJ2-2; V gene: TRBV7-6; D gene: TRBD2; clone size: NA; CDR3 protein: CASSLISGEGVGELFF; CDR3 DNA: TGTGCCAGCAGCTTAATCTCGGGGGAGGGCGTCGGGGAGCTGTTTTTT
J gene: TRBJ1-1; V gene: TRBV25-1; D gene: TRBD1; clone size: NA; CDR3 protein: CASSAGQGATEAFF; CDR3 DNA: TGTGCCAGCAGTGCGGGACAGGGGGCCACTGAAGCTTTCTTT
J gene: TRBJ1-3; V gene: TRBV4-2; D gene: NA; clone size: NA; CDR3 protein: CASSQESGSGNTIYF; CDR3 DNA: TGTGCCAGCAGCCAAGAGTCAGGCTCTGGAAACACCATATATTTT
J gene: TRBJ1-3; V gene: TRBV16; D gene: NA; clone size: NA; CDR3 protein: CVSSLPWGGQGNTIYF; CDR3 DNA: TGTGTCAGCAGCCTCCCATGGGGAGGGCAAGGAAACACCATATATTTT
J gene: TRBJ2-1; V gene: TRBV30; D gene: NA; clone size: NA; CDR3 protein: CACLGDSSGYNEQFF; CDR3 DNA: TGTGCCTGTCTGGGGGACTCATCCGGCTACAATGAGCAGTTCTTC
J gene: TRBJ1-2; V gene: TRBV5-1; D gene: TRBD1; clone size: NA; CDR3 protein: CASSLGQGDYGYTF; CDR3 DNA: TGCGCCAGCAGCTTGGGACAGGGTGACTATGGCTACACCTTC
J gene: TRBJ2-5; V gene: TRBV5-1; D gene: TRBD2; clone size: NA; CDR3 protein: CASSPPGLAGGQETQYF; CDR3 DNA: TGCGCCAGCAGCCCCCCGGGACTAGCGGGGGGGCAAGAGACCCAGTACTTC
J gene: TRBJ2-5; V gene: TRBV6-5; D gene: NA; clone size: NA; CDR3 protein: CASRGREETQYF; CDR3 DNA: TGTGCCAGCAGAGGGAGAGAAGAGACCCAGTACTTC
J gene: TRBJ1-1; V gene: TRBV30; D gene: NA; clone size: NA; CDR3 protein: CAWGGPWTDTEAFF; CDR3 DNA: TGTGCCTGGGGGGGGCCTTGGACAGATACTGAAGCTTTCTTT
J gene: TRBJ2-7; V gene: TRBV7-2; D gene: TRBD2; clone size: NA; CDR3 protein: CASSLIGLAVYEQYF; CDR3 DNA: TGTGCCAGCAGCTTAATAGGACTAGCGGTCTACGAGCAGTACTTC
J gene: TRBJ2-1; V gene: TRBV2; D gene: TRBD2; clone size: NA; CDR3 protein: CASSEGSGGAFNEQFF; CDR3 DNA: TGTGCCAGCAGTGAAGGTAGCGGGGGGGCTTTCAATGAGCAGTTCTTC
J gene: TRBJ2-7; V gene: TRBV2; D gene: NA; clone size: NA; CDR3 protein: CASSDRAEQYF; CDR3 DNA: TGTGCCAGCAGTGACAGGGCAGAGCAGTACTTC
J gene: TRBJ2-7; V gene: TRBV28; D gene: NA; clone size: NA; CDR3 protein: CASSFPDGNSYEQYF; CDR3 DNA: TGTGCCAGCAGTTTCCCGGACGGGAACTCCTACGAGCAGTACTTC
J gene: TRBJ1-2; V gene: TRBV6-2/TRBV6-3; D gene: NA; clone size: NA; CDR3 protein: CASSYGVDGNYGYTF; CDR3 DNA: TGTGCCAGCAGTTACGGAGTAGACGGCAACTATGGCTACACCTTC
J gene: TRBJ2-1; V gene: TRBV5-4; D gene: NA; clone size: NA; CDR3 protein: CASSLSHPIEEQFF; CDR3 DNA: TGTGCCAGCAGCTTGTCCCACCCAATAGAAGAGCAGTTCTTC
J gene: TRBJ2-5; V gene: TRBV21-1; D gene: NA; clone size: once; CDR3 protein: CASSKAAAGGGETQYF; CDR3 DNA: TGTGCCAGCAGCAAAGCTGCAGCGGGGGGCGGGGAGACCCAGTACTTC
J gene: TRBJ2-3; V gene: TRBV6-2/TRBV6-3; D gene: TRBD1; clone size: NA; CDR3 protein: CASSPEMTGVLTDTQYF; CDR3 DNA: TGTGCCAGCAGCCCGGAGATGACAGGGGTTTTGACAGATACGCAGTATTTT
J gene: TRBJ2-7; V gene: TRBV28; D gene: TRBD1; clone size: NA; CDR3 protein: CASSSYRGPTYEQYF; CDR3 DNA: TGTGCCAGCAGTTCCTATAGGGGGCCTACCTACGAGCAGTACTTC
J gene: TRBJ1-2; V gene: TRBV6-5; D gene: NA; clone size: NA; CDR3 protein: CASSYSDSRSNYGYTF; CDR3 DNA: TGTGCCAGCAGTTACTCGGACAGTAGGTCTAACTATGGCTACACCTTC
J gene: TRBJ2-3; V gene: TRBV5-6; D gene: TRBD1; clone size: NA; CDR3 protein: CASSLGQGAWDTQYF; CDR3 DNA: TGTGCCAGCAGCTTGGGACAGGGGGCGTGGGATACGCAGTATTTT
J gene: TRBJ1-6; V gene: TRBV7-8; D gene: TRBD1; clone size: few; CDR3 protein: CASSRTGGAWGSPLHF; CDR3 DNA: TGTGCCAGCAGCCGGACAGGGGGGGCCTGGGGTTCACCCCTCCACTTT